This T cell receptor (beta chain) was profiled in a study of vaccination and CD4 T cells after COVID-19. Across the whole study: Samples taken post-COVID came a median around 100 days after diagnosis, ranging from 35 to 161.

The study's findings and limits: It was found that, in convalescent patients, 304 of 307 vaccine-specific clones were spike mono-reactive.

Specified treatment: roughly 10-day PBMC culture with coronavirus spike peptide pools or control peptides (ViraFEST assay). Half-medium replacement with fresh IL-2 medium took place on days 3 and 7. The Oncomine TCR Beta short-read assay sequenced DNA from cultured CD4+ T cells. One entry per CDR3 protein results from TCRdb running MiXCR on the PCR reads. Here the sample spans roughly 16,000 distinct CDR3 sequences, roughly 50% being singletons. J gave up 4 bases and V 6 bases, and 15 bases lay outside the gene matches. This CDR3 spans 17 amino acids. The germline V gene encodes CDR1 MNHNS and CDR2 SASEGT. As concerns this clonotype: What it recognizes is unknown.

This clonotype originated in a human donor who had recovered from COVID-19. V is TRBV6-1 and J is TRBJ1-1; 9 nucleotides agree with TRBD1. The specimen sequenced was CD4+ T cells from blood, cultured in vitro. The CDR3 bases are TGTGCCAGCAGCGACATACAGGGGGCGAAATCTGGCACTGAAGCTTTCTTT. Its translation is CASSDIQGAKSGTEAFF.